Each of the 24 T cell receptor beta chains below was sequenced from the same sample in a study of control samples from healthy donors and cancer patients. Some clones are missing from TCRdb's copy, which holds only in-frame ones; the method was immunoSEQ multiplex PCR. The sample lists more than 75,000 clones, 79% occurring once. Sequenced material: blood. The source is a woman under 40 in good health.

A few counts support this clone. The chain is built from TRBV7-6 and TRBJ2-3; 7 bases fit TRBD2. This CDR3 comprises 15 residues. V was pared by 5 bases and J by 2 bases, with 7 bases of the junction left unmatched. Germline CDR1 is SGHVS and CDR2 is FNYEAQ. The chain's CDR3 is CASSASGANTDTQYF. The CDR3, as DNA: TGTGCCAGCAGCGCGAGCGGGGCAAACACAGATACGCAGTATTTT.

The chain uses TRBV2 and TRBJ2-5; 7 nucleotides line up with TRBD2. The germline gives CDR1 SNHLY, CDR2 FYNNEI. With 6 bases clipped from V and 5 bases from J, the junction kept 9 bases outside the gene matches. The CDR3 is made up of 14 amino acids. The CDR3, as DNA: TGTGCCAGCAGGGGCGGGGGACCGCGCGAGACCCAGTACTTC. Amino acids: CASRGGGPRETQYF. The variable domain in full, with the rest retrieved from reference TRBV2 and TRBJ2-5, is EPEVTQTPSHQVTQMGQEVILRCVPISNHLYFYWYRQILGQKVEFLVSFYNNEISEKSEIFDDQFSVERPDGSNFTLKIRSTKLEDSAMYFCASRGGGPRETQYFGPGTRLLVL.

The rearrangement links TRBV29-1 to TRBJ2-2, with D maybe TRBD1 (6 bases). The CDR3 loop spans 13 amino acids. The V end lost 5 bases, the J end lost 6 bases, and 13 bases lay between the germline ends. CDR1 and CDR2 from the germline V gene are SQVTM and ANQGSEA. The CDR3 here is CSVSGALAGELFF. The DNA for the CDR3 is TGCAGCGTTTCAGGGGCCCTAGCCGGGGAGCTGTTTTTT.

This chain uses TRBV7-8 with TRBJ2-7; a possible D gene is TRBD2 (5 bases). Germline-derived CDR1 and CDR2 are SGHVS and FQNEAQ. The CDR3 consists of 13 residues. V lost 5 bases and J 3 bases, leaving 11 bases between the germline ends. Here the CDR3 DNA reads TGTGCCAGCAGCCTAAAGACTAACTACGAGCAGTACTTC. Its protein product is CASSLKTNYEQYF.

This clone showed up just a few times. The rearrangement joins TRBV30 to TRBJ1-2; unclear D gene. This CDR3 comprises 13 residues. The germline CDR1 and CDR2 sequences are GTSNPN and SVGIG (reference sequence). The germline V and J ends were trimmed by 0 bases and 4 bases, with 9 bases remaining between them. The CDR3 protein is CAWSVGEFYGYTF. CDR3 nucleotides: TGTGCCTGGAGTGTAGGCGAGTTCTATGGCTACACCTTC.

The chain carries TRBV13 and TRBJ2-7; 8 positions match TRBD1. The CDR3 loop spans 16 amino acids. The V gene's germline CDR1 is PRHDT and CDR2 FYEKMQ (reference sequence). The ends lost 4 bases at V and 2 bases at J; junction bases unmatched: 10. CDR3 coding DNA: TGTGCCAGCAGCTCCCGAAGAGCAGGGGGCGCCTACGAGCAGTACTTC. It translates to CASSSRRAGGAYEQYF.

This clone showed up just once. The V call is TRBV30, the J call TRBJ1-2, with no clear D. Trimming took off 0 bases at V and 4 bases at J, with 12 bases between the two ends. CDR1 and CDR2 from the germline V gene are GTSNPN and SVGIG (reference sequence). This CDR3 comprises 14 residues. For the CDR3, the DNA is TGTGCCTGGAGTGTACAGCCTGTGGGCTATGGCTACACCTTC. Residues: CAWSVQPVGYGYTF.

The chain has TRBV12-5 and TRBJ2-7; D ambiguous. Germline-derived CDR1 and CDR2 are LGHNT and FRNRAP. V was trimmed by 1 base and J by 0 bases, leaving 16 bases between them. This CDR3 is 17 amino acids long. The CDR3: CASGLATGRPSSYEQYF. The CDR3 DNA sequence: TGTGCTAGTGGTTTGGCCACCGGACGGCCTAGCTCCTACGAGCAGTACTTC.

The table lists this clone with a few counts. The V call is TRBV4-3, the J call TRBJ1-3; D is uncertain. The CDR3 is made up of 14 amino acids. Germline-derived CDR1 and CDR2 are LGHNA and YSLEER. Trimming took 1 base from V and 4 from J, leaving 8 bases between them. DNA for the CDR3: TGCGCCAGCAGCCAAGCTAACAGCGGAAACACCATATATTTT. Translating gives CASSQANSGNTIYF.

The CDR3 region has the DNA TGTGCCAGCAGTCGAACAAGGGGGCTTGGTGAAGCTTTCTTT. Protein: CASSRTRGLGEAFF. The chain is built from TRBV2 and TRBJ1-1; 7 nucleotides agree with TRBD1. Germline CDR1 SNHLY, CDR2 FYNNEI. CDR3 size: 14 residues. Losses at the gene ends were 5 bases for V and 7 bases for J; bases not matched to a gene: 10.

This sequence joins TRBV6-5 and TRBJ2-2, with no clear D. With 6 bases removed from V and 3 bases from J, the gap between germline ends came to 8 bases. The length of the CDR3 is 13 residues. CDR1 is MNHEY and CDR2 is SVGAGI in the germline V gene. This chain's CDR3 is CASRERHTGELFF. The DNA of the CDR3 is TGTGCCAGCAGGGAGCGACACACCGGGGAGCTGTTTTTT.

The V and J genes are TRBV29-1 and TRBJ2-5; possible D gene TRBD2, 6 bases. The germline V gene has CDR1 SQVTM and CDR2 ANQGSEA. V was shortened by 0 bases and J by 7 bases, with 18 bases between the two germline ends. CDR3 length: 15 residues. CDR3 in amino acids: CSVEDQAGPRGTQYF. The CDR3 coding sequence is TGCAGCGTTGAAGATCAGGCGGGGCCTCGGGGGACCCAGTACTTC.

The chain has TRBV9 and TRBJ2-2; 8 bases map to TRBD1. The CDR3 length is 17 residues. Germline V gives CDR1 SGDLS, CDR2 YYNGEE. Germline trimming cut 4 bases from V and 1 base from J; bases unmatched to any gene: 9. The DNA of the CDR3 is TGTGCCAGCAGCATCCGGCCAGGGACAGGGAACACCGGGGAGCTGTTTTTT. This translates into CASSIRPGTGNTGELFF. The full variable domain, rest sourced from reference TRBV9 and TRBJ2-2, is DSGVTQTPKHLITATGQRVTLRCSPRSGDLSVYWYQQSLDQGLQFLIQYYNGEERAKGNILERFSAQQFPDLHSELNLSSLELGDSALYFCASSIRPGTGNTGELFFGEGSRLTVL.

This clone was seen a few times. The V call is TRBV10-3, the J call TRBJ2-5, with D possibly TRBD2 on 5 matching bases. Trimming left V 4 bases short and J 4 bases short, with 13 bases between. CDR1 and CDR2 (germline): ENHRY, SYGVKD. The CDR3 runs to 14 residues. CDR3 sequence reads: CAISAQRVGETQYF. The CDR3 coding sequence is TGTGCCATCAGTGCCCAGAGGGTTGGAGAGACCCAGTACTTC.

This clone was picked up a small number of times. This CDR3 reads CASRTGGYNSPLHF. The CDR3 nucleotides are TGCGCCAGCAGGACAGGGGGCTACAATTCACCCCTCCACTTT. The chain has TRBV10-1 and TRBJ1-6; TRBD1 aligns across 10 bases. Trimming at V came to 6 bases and at J to 7 bases, leaving 3 bases not matched to a gene. This CDR3 is built from 14 residues. Germline V lookup: CDR1 WNHNN, CDR2 SYGVQD (reference sequence).

The chain has TRBV11-2 and TRBJ1-4; D call uncertain. The CDR3 consists of 17 residues. CDR1 is SGHAT and CDR2 is FQNNGV in the germline V gene. V gave up 1 base and J gave up 5 bases, with 17 bases separating them. The CDR3 nucleotides read TGTGCCAGCAGCTTAGTCCCGGGCGCCAGCTACAATGAAAAACTGTTTTTT. This encodes CASSLVPGASYNEKLFF.

This chain links TRBV7-2 with TRBJ1-5; no definite D call. Germline assignment: CDR1 SGHTA and CDR2 FQGNSA. Trimming cost V 2 bases and J 5 bases, with 13 bases left between them. The CDR3 is made up of 15 amino acids. Written as DNA, the CDR3 is TGTGCCAGCAGCTTAAAAGCCTCATTGTATCAGCCCCAGCATTTT. This codes for CASSLKASLYQPQHF. The full variable domain, with the rest looked up from reference TRBV7-2 and TRBJ1-5, is GAGVSQSPSNKVTEKGKDVELRCDPISGHTALYWYRQSLGQGLEFLIYFQGNSAPDKSGLPSDRFSAERTGGSVSTLTIQRTQQEDSAVYLCASSLKASLYQPQHFGDGTRLSIL.

To note about this clone: A read error may produce the germline difference seen at one junction end. CDR3 sequence reads: CASTENTVLTQYF. The DNA for the CDR3 is TGTGCCAGCACTGAAAACACGGTTTTGACGCAGTACTTC. This chain uses TRBV2 with TRBJ2-7, with D hard to call. From germline, CDR1 is SNHLY and CDR2 FYNNEI. The CDR3 is 13 residues long.

This sequence joins TRBV30 and TRBJ1-6; a weak D match, TRBD1 (5 bases). Per the germline V gene, CDR1 is GTSNPN and CDR2 is SVGIG (reference sequence). V was shortened by 0 bases and J by 10 bases, with 13 bases between the two germline ends. This CDR3 is 14 amino acids long. CDR3 bases: TGTGCCTGGAGTGTCGAGGGGAGGAGATCACCCCTCCACTTT. Translated: CAWSVEGRRSPLHF.

CDR3 in DNA: TGTGCCAGCAGCATCTCCAACACTGAAGCTTTCTTT. Its translation: CASSISNTEAFF. This chain uses TRBV9 with TRBJ1-1; D remains ambiguous. Germline CDR1 is SGDLS and CDR2 is YYNGEE. Trimming shortened V by 4 bases and J by 2 bases, and 6 bases separated the two germline ends. The CDR3 spans 12 residues.

J is TRBJ1-1 and V is TRBV9, with D perhaps TRBD1 (5 bases). The CDR3 sequence is 14 residues long. Trimming removed 2 bases from V and 2 bases from J, with 10 bases in between. CDR1 is SGDLS, CDR2 YYNGEE, per germline. The CDR3 loop reads CASSVGGTNTEAFF. The DNA for the CDR3 is TGTGCCAGCAGCGTCGGAGGGACCAACACTGAAGCTTTCTTT.

This clone occurred a few times. This chain links TRBV6-9 with TRBJ2-7, with TRBD1 as a possible D gene (5 bases). Germline lookup yields CDR1 MNHGY and CDR2 SVAAGI. With 2 bases removed from V and 9 bases from J, the gap between germline ends came to 11 bases. The CDR3 spans 12 residues. The CDR3 is CASSYDRLMQYF. The CDR3 nucleotides read TGTGCCAGCAGTTATGACAGACTGATGCAGTACTTC.

The chain couples TRBV5-1 to TRBJ1-3; D possibly corresponds to TRBD1 (5 bases). Germline CDR1 reads SGHRS; CDR2 reads YFSETQ. Deletions cut 1 base from V and 0 bases from J, with 14 bases between. CDR3 length equals 17 residues. DNA of the CDR3: TGCGCCAGCAGCTTGTCGGGGCAGTTGAGCTCTGGAAACACCATATATTTT. The encoded protein is CASSLSGQLSSGNTIYF. Full variable domain (outside the CDR3, taken from reference TRBV5-1 and TRBJ1-3): KAGVTQTPRYLIKTRGQQVTLSCSPISGHRSVSWYQQTPGQGLQFLFEYFSETQRNKGNFPGRFSGRQFSNSRSEMNVSTLELGDSALYLCASSLSGQLSSGNTIYFGEGSWLTVV.

The V call is TRBV9, the J call TRBJ1-3, with D unresolved. Germline CDR1 and CDR2: SGDLS and YYNGEE. The germline V and J ends were trimmed by 2 bases and 0 bases, with 12 bases remaining between them. This CDR3 is 16 amino acids long. CDR3 in DNA: TGTGCCAGCAGCGTCGCGACCCCAATCTCTGGAAACACCATATATTTT. Encoded protein: CASSVATPISGNTIYF.